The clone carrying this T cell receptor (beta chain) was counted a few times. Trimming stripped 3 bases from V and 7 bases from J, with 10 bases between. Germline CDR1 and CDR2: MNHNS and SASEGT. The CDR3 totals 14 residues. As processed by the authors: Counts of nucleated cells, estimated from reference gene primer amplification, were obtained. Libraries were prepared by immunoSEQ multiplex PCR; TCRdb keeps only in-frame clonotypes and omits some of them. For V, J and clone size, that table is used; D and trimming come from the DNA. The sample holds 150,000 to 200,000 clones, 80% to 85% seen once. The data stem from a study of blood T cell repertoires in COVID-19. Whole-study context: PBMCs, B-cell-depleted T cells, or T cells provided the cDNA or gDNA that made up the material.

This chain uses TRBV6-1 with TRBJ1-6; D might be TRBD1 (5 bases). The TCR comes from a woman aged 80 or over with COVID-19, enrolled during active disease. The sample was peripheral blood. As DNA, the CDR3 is TGTGCCAGCAGTGACAGGGTTTTCAATTCACCCCTCCACTTT. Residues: CASSDRVFNSPLHF.